The T cell receptor (beta chain) under discussion was sequenced for a study of neoadjuvant anti-PD-1 for oral cavity cancer. About the study: Patients without progression received a fourth nivolumab dose around day 43, then surgical resection on days 50-56.

Profiling relied on immunoSEQ multiplex PCR, and the TCRdb table lists in-frame clones only, not all of them. Among some 15,000 clones listed, around 64% were seen once. Germline V gene data show CDR1 as DFQATT and CDR2 as SNEGSKA (reference sequence). This CDR3 is built from 11 residues. The count of this clone is one. One end of the junction fails to match germline, which may point to a read error. The V and J genes are TRBV20-1 and TRBJ2-5, with a tentative D call TRBD2 (5 bases). The sequence was obtained from a person between 35 and 79 years old with oral cavity squamous cell carcinoma. Specimen: PBMCs, collected before nivolumab (anti-PD-1) treatment. CDR3 DNA: TGCAGTGCTGCTGGGGTGGCTAGCAAAGACTTC. Its protein is CSAAGVASKDF.